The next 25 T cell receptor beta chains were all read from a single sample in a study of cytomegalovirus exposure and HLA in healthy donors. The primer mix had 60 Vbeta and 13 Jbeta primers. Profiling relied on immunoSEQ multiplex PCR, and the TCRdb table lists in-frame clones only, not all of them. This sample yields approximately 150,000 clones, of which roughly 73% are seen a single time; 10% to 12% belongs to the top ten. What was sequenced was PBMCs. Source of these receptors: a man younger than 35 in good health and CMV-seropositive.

This CDR3 is CASSSPTGREYAYEQYF. CDR3 nucleotides: TGCGCCAGCAGCTCCCCGACTGGGCGGGAGTACGCCTACGAGCAGTACTTC. The chain combines TRBV5-1 with TRBJ2-7; TRBD2 agrees at 7 bases. Germline lookup yields CDR1 SGHRS and CDR2 YFSETQ. The V and J ends lost 3 bases and 2 bases, in that order; junction bases with no gene match: 14. The CDR3 covers 17 residues.

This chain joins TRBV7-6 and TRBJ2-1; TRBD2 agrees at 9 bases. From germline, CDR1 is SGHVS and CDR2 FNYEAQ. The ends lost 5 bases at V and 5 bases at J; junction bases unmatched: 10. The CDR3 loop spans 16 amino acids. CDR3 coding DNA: TGTGCCAGCAGCGCGACTCTAGCGGGAAGGAACAATGAGCAGTTCTTC. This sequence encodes CASSATLAGRNNEQFF.

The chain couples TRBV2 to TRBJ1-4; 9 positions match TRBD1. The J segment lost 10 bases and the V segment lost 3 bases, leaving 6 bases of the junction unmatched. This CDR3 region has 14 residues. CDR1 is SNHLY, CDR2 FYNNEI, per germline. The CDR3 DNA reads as TGTGCCAGCAGTGAGGGACAGGGTTTACGAAAACTGTTTTTT. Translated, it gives CASSEGQGLRKLFF.

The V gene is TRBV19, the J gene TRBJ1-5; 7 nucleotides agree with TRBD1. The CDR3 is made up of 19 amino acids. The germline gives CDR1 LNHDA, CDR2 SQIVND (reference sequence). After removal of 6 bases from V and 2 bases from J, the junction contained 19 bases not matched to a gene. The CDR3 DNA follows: TGTGCCAGTAGGGAGATACTAATAAACAGGGGAGAAGGCAATCAGCCCCAGCATTTT. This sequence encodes CASREILINRGEGNQPQHF.

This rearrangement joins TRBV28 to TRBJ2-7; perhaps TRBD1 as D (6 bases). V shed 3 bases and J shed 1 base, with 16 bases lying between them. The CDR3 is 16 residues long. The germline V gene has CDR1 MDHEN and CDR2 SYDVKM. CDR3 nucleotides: TGTGCCAGCAGTTTGTTCCCTACCGACAGGTCCTACGAGCAGTACTTC. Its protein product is CASSLFPTDRSYEQYF.

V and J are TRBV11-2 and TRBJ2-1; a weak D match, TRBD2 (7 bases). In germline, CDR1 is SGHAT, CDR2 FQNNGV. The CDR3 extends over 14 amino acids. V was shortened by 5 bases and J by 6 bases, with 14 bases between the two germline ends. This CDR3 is CASSARRGGNEQFF. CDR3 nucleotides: TGTGCCAGCAGCGCCCGAAGGGGGGGCAATGAGCAGTTCTTC.

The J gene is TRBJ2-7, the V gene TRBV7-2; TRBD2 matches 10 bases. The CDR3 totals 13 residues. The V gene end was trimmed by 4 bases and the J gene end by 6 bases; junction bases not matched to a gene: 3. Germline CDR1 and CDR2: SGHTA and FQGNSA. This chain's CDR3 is CASSSGLAAEQYF. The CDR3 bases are TGTGCCAGCAGCTCCGGACTAGCGGCCGAGCAGTACTTC.

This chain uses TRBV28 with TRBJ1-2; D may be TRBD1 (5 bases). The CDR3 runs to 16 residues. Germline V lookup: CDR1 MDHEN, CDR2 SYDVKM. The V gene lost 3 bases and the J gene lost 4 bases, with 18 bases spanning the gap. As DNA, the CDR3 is TGTGCCAGCAGTTTGGGGACTATGCTCGTGGGCTATGGCTACACCTTC. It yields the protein CASSLGTMLVGYGYTF.

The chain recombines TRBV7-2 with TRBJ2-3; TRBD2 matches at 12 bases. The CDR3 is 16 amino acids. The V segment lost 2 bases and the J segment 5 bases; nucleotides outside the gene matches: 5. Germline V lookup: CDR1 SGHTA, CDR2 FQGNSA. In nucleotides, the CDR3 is TGTGCCAGCAGCTTAACGACTAGCGGGAGAGGAGATACGCAGTATTTT. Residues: CASSLTTSGRGDTQYF. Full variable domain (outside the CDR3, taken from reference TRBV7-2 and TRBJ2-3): GAGVSQSPSNKVTEKGKDVELRCDPISGHTALYWYRQSLGQGLEFLIYFQGNSAPDKSGLPSDRFSAERTGGSVSTLTIQRTQQEDSAVYLCASSLTTSGRGDTQYFGPGTRLTVL.

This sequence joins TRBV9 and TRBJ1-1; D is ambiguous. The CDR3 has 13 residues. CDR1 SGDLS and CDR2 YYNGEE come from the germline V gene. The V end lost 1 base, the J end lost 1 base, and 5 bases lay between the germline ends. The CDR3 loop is CASSVTRNTEAFF. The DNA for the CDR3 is TGTGCCAGCAGCGTAACCAGGAACACTGAAGCTTTCTTT.

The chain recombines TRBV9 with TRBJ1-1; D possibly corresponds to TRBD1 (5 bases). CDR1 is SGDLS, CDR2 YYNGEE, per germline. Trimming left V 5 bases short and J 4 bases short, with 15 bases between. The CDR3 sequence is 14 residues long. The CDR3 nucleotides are TGTGCCAGCAGTCAGAGCAGGGTTACCACTGAAGCTTTCTTT. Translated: CASSQSRVTTEAFF.

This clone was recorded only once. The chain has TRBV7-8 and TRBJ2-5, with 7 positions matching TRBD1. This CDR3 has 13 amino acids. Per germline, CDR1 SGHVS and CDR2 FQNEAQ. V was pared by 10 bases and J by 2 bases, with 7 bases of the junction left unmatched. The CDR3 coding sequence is TGTGCCACCGGGACAGAAAAACAAGAGACCCAGTACTTC. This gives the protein CATGTEKQETQYF.

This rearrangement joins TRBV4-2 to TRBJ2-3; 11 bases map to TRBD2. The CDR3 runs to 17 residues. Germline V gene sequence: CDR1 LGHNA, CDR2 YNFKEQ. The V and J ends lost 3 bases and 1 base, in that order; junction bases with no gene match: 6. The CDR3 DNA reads TGTGCCAGCAGCCAGGAACCGACTAGCGGGGGCACAGATACGCAGTATTTT. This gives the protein CASSQEPTSGGTDTQYF.

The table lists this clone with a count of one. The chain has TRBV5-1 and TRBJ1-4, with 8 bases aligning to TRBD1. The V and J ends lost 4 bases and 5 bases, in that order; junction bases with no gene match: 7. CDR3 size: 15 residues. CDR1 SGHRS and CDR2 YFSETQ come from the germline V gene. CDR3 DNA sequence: TGCGCCAGCAGCCTAAGGGACAGGAAGAATGAAAAACTGTTTTTT. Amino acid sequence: CASSLRDRKNEKLFF.

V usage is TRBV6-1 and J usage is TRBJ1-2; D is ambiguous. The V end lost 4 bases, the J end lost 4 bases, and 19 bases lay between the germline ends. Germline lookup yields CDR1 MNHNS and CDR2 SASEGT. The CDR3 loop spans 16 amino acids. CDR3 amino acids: CASSASTPNAGYGYTF. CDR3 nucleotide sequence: TGTGCCAGCAGTGCAAGTACCCCCAATGCGGGCTATGGCTACACCTTC.

The DNA of the CDR3 is TGTGCCAGCAGCGTGAGGCAGACTAGCGGGGTCTCCTACGAGCAGTACTTC. It is translated as CASSVRQTSGVSYEQYF. The V gene is TRBV7-2, the J gene TRBJ2-7, with 11 bases aligning to TRBD2. The J segment lost 0 bases and the V segment lost 5 bases, leaving 9 bases of the junction unmatched. Germline V gene lookup returns CDR1 SGHTA and CDR2 FQGNSA. The CDR3 runs to 17 residues.

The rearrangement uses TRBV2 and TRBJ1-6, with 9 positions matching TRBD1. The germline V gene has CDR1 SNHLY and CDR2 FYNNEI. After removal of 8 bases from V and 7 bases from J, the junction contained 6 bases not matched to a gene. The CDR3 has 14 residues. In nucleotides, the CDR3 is TGTGCCAGCCGGCGGGACAGGGTAAATTCACCCCTCCACTTT. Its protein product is CASRRDRVNSPLHF.

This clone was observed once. CDR3 region: CSVARGNTEAFF. CDR3 bases: TGCAGCGTTGCTCGCGGAAACACTGAAGCTTTCTTT. V is TRBV29-1 and J is TRBJ1-1, with D hard to call. The germline V and J ends were trimmed by 4 bases and 2 bases, with 8 bases remaining between them. The germline V gene has CDR1 SQVTM and CDR2 ANQGSEA. The CDR3 has 12 residues.

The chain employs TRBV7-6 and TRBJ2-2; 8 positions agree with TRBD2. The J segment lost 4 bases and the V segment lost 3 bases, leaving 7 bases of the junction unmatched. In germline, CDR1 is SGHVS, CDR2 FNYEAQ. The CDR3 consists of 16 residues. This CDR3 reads CASSFYTGRATGELFF. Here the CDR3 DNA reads TGTGCCAGCAGCTTTTATACCGGGAGGGCCACCGGGGAGCTGTTTTTT.

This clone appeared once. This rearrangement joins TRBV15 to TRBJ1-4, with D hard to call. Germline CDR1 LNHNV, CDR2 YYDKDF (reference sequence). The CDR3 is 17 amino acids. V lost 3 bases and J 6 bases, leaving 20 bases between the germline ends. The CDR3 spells CATSSPDGFLEDEKLFF. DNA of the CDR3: TGTGCCACCAGCAGCCCCGACGGCTTCCTAGAGGATGAAAAACTGTTTTTT.

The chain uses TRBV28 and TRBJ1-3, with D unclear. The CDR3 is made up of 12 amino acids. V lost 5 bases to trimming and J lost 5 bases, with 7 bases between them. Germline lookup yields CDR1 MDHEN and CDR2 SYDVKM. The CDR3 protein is CASSPRRNTIYF. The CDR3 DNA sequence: TGTGCCAGCAGTCCCAGGAGAAACACCATATATTTT.

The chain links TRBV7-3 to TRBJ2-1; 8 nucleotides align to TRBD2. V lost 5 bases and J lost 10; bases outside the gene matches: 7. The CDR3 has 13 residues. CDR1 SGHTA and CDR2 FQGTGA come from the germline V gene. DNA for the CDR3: TGTGCCAGCAGCCCGGGACTAGATGGGGAGCAGTTCTTC. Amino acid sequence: CASSPGLDGEQFF. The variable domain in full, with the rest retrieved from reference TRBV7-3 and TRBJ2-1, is GAGVSQTPSNKVTEKGKYVELRCDPISGHTALYWYRQSLGQGPEFLIYFQGTGAADDSGLPNDRFFAVRPEGSVSTLKIQRTERGDSAVYLCASSPGLDGEQFFGPGTRLTVL.

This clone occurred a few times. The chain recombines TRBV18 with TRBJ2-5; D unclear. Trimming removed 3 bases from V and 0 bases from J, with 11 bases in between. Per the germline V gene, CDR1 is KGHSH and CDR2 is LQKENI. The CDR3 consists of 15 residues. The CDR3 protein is CASSPFVSDQETQYF. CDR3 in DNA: TGTGCCAGCTCACCCTTTGTCTCTGACCAAGAGACCCAGTACTTC.

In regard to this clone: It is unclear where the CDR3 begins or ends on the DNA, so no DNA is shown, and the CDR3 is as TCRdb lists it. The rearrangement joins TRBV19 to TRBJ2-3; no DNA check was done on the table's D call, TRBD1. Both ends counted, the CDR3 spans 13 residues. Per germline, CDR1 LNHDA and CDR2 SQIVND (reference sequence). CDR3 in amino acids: CASSVPAGDTQYF.

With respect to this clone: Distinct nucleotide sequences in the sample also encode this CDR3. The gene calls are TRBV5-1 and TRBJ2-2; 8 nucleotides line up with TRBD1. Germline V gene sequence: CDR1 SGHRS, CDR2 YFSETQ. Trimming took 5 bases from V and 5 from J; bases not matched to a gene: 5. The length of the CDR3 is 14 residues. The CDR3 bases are TGCGCCAGCAGTCCGGACAGGGTAACCGGGGAGCTGTTTTTT. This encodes CASSPDRVTGELFF.